This T cell receptor beta chain was identified during a study of cytomegalovirus exposure and HLA in healthy donors. PCR primers comprised 60 Vbeta and 13 Jbeta primers. TCRdb keeps only in-frame clones here, not all; method: immunoSEQ multiplex PCR. This sample yields 95,000 to 150,000 clones, of which roughly 80% are seen a single time; 2.1% belongs to the top ten. Germline lookup yields CDR1 MNHEY and CDR2 SVGAGI. The CDR3 spans 13 residues. V was shortened by 2 bases and J by 7 bases, with 9 bases between the two germline ends. The table lists this clone with a count of one. The source of this sequence is a man aged 25 to 40 in good health and CMV-seronegative. V gene TRBV6-5 combines with J gene TRBJ2-1; a weak D match, TRBD2 (6 bases). Sequencing input: PBMCs. The CDR3 DNA sequence: TGTGCCAGCAGTTACCCCGGAGGGAATGAGCAGTTCTTC. Translating gives CASSYPGGNEQFF.